This passage covers 14 T cell receptor beta chains from one sample sequenced in a study of shared clonotypes between healthy human individuals (dated by TCRdb to 2018 to 2020). Receptors were amplified or captured by the immunoSEQ multiplex PCR assay. Imported from immuneACCESS, the table was reduced by TCRdb to in-frame sequences with V and J called. These copies leave out some clones; in studies compared against another copy, an unresolved V gene accounts for under half, and the cause of the remainder is not known. For this sample there are 450,000 to 500,000 clones; around 73% appear just once. The ten biggest clones cover 12% of the sample. Sequencing was carried out using PBMCs. All receptors come from a woman aged 35 to 49 in good health. Some clones in this sample may be carry-over from other donors' samples.

This chain links TRBV6-5 with TRBJ2-7; D may be TRBD1 (7 bases). The germline V gene encodes CDR1 MNHEY and CDR2 SVGAGI. With 5 bases removed from V and 4 bases from J, the gap between germline ends came to 18 bases. The CDR3 is made up of 15 amino acids. CDR3 residues: CASSRQGGGLYEQYF. CDR3 in DNA: TGTGCCAGCAGTAGACAGGGCGGAGGGTTATACGAGCAGTACTTC.

The J gene is TRBJ1-5, the V gene TRBV27, with a weak D call TRBD1 (5 bases). V was clipped by 10 bases and J by 6 bases, with 13 bases between them. This CDR3 is built from 12 residues. Germline lookup yields CDR1 MNHEY and CDR2 SMNVEV (reference sequence). The CDR3 DNA follows: TGTGCCACCGGGGGGGGGTCTCAGCCCCAGCATTTT. Encoded protein: CATGGGSQPQHF.

V and J are TRBV5-5 and TRBJ2-1; 7 nucleotides match TRBD1. The CDR3 has 14 amino acids. CDR1 SGHKS and CDR2 YYEKEE come from the germline V gene (reference sequence). V shed 1 base and J 6 bases; nucleotides not matched to a gene: 4. The CDR3 DNA reads as TGTGCCAGCAGCTTGTTCTACAGGGGCAATGAGCAGTTCTTC. Translation: CASSLFYRGNEQFF.

V and J are TRBV2 and TRBJ2-2; D may be TRBD2 (6 bases). This CDR3 spans 15 amino acids. Trimming took 8 bases from V and 1 from J, leaving 14 bases between them. Germline-derived CDR1 and CDR2 are SNHLY and FYNNEI. The CDR3 bases are TGTGCCAGCGGAGGGAGCGCCCAGAACACCGGGGAGCTGTTTTTT. It is translated as CASGGSAQNTGELFF.

This clone was seen a few times. This chain links TRBV30 with TRBJ1-1, with 7 bases identical to TRBD1. J was trimmed by 5 bases and V by 3 bases; bases with no gene match: 6. Per germline, CDR1 GTSNPN and CDR2 SVGIG (reference sequence). The CDR3 is 13 amino acids. CDR3: CAWSRQGGTEAFF. In DNA form, the CDR3 reads TGTGCCTGGAGCCGACAGGGAGGGACTGAAGCTTTCTTT. Together with reference TRBV30 and TRBJ1-1, the CDR3 gives the full variable domain: SQTIHQWPATLVQPVGSPLSLECTVEGTSNPNLYWYRQAAGRGLQLLFYSVGIGQISSEVPQNLSASRPQDRQFILSSKKLLLSDSGFYLCAWSRQGGTEAFFGQGTRLTVV.

The table lists this clone with a few counts. CDR3 protein: CASTSLGRGSTRSGTSQYF. In DNA, the CDR3 is TGTGCCAGCACCTCTCTTGGCCGTGGCTCTACGAGGAGCGGGACTTCGCAGTACTTC. J is TRBJ2-5 and V is TRBV28; 7 bases map to TRBD2. Germline trimming cut 7 bases from V and 11 bases from J; bases unmatched to any gene: 31. Germline V CDR1 and CDR2: MDHEN, SYDVKM. The CDR3 has 19 residues.

The V call is TRBV5-1, the J call TRBJ2-3; D is possibly TRBD2 (5 bases). The V end lost 3 bases, the J end lost 0 bases, and 11 bases lay between the germline ends. In germline, CDR1 is SGHRS, CDR2 YFSETQ. The CDR3 is 15 residues long. CDR3 sequence reads: CASSSSGGSTDTQYF. In DNA, the CDR3 is TGCGCCAGCAGCTCGTCCGGCGGGAGCACAGATACGCAGTATTTT.

This rearrangement joins TRBV10-1 to TRBJ2-3; 12 bases agree with TRBD2. V shed 3 bases, J shed 2 bases, and the junction held 6 bases outside the gene matches. The CDR3 contains 17 residues. The germline V gene encodes CDR1 WNHNN and CDR2 SYGVQD (reference sequence). The CDR3 loop is CASSDPRLAGATDTQYF. The CDR3 DNA reads as TGCGCCAGCAGTGACCCTCGACTAGCGGGAGCCACAGATACGCAGTATTTT.

The chain carries TRBV19 and TRBJ2-2, with 9 bases fitting TRBD2. CDR3 length: 16 residues. V lost 5 bases, J lost 1 base, and 5 bases stayed unmatched. Germline lookup yields CDR1 LNHDA and CDR2 SQIVND (reference sequence). This CDR3 is CASSGPSGVNTGELFF. CDR3 DNA: TGTGCCAGTAGTGGTCCTAGCGGGGTGAACACCGGGGAGCTGTTTTTT.

V and J are TRBV19 and TRBJ2-5; D not resolved. There are 15 residues in the CDR3. Trimming took off 3 bases at V and 1 base at J, with 12 bases between the two ends. Germline V gene data show CDR1 as LNHDA and CDR2 as SQIVND (reference sequence). This chain's CDR3 is CASSIGSLPQETQYF. The DNA for the CDR3 is TGTGCCAGTAGTATTGGTTCCCTACCCCAAGAGACCCAGTACTTC.

The chain links TRBV21-1 to TRBJ2-7; whether TRBD1, the table's D call, matches the DNA was not checked. TRBV21-1 is a recognized pseudogene. The CDR3 is 16 residues long. For the CDR3, the DNA is TGTGCCAGCATCACCCCCACCAGTCTAGGACAATACGAGCAGTACTTC. It yields the protein CASITPTSLGQYEQYF.

This sequence joins TRBV5-1 and TRBJ1-1, with TRBD1 matching over 10 bases. The J segment lost 3 bases and the V segment lost 4 bases, leaving 6 bases of the junction unmatched. CDR1 SGHRS and CDR2 YFSETQ come from the germline V gene. CDR3 size: 15 residues. The chain's CDR3 is CASSPGTGVYTEAFF. In DNA form, the CDR3 reads TGCGCCAGCAGCCCTGGGACAGGGGTCTACACTGAAGCTTTCTTT.

The V gene is TRBV7-6, the J gene TRBJ2-1; no firm D call. The CDR3 length is 14 residues. The germline CDR1 and CDR2 sequences are SGHVS and FNYEAQ. V dropped 3 bases and J dropped 2 bases, with 8 bases sitting between them. CDR3 in amino acids: CASSFQDPYNEQFF. DNA for the CDR3: TGTGCCAGCAGCTTCCAGGATCCCTACAATGAGCAGTTCTTC.

About this clone: This same CDR3 is encoded by further DNA sequences in the sample. The chain couples TRBV9 to TRBJ2-7, with 11 bases fitting TRBD2. This CDR3 comprises 14 residues. CDR1 SGDLS and CDR2 YYNGEE come from the germline V gene. The V and J ends lost 3 bases and 3 bases, in that order; junction bases with no gene match: 2. CDR3 nucleotides: TGTGCCAGCAGCGCCGGGACTAGCGGCTACGAGCAGTACTTC. Translated, it gives CASSAGTSGYEQYF.